A selection of T cell receptor beta chains follows, all from one sample in a study of blood T cell repertoires in COVID-19. Profiled with immunoSEQ multiplex PCR; TCRdb holds only in-frame clones, not every one. The sample yields about 220,000 clones, around four fifths seen once. The sequencing sample was made of peripheral blood. The receptors were gathered from a woman aged 70-85 years with COVID-19, enrolled during active disease. Both conserved end residues are part of each CDR3. The order of the fields is CDR3 length, clone size, V gene, J gene, CDR3 protein. Where a row states a size, it is once, few, many or the class of an expanded clone; other rows omit it.

len: 15
abundance: NA
v_gene: TRBV18
j_gene: TRBJ1-5
CDR3aa: CASSAGTGFFQPQHF

len: 15
abundance: NA
v_gene: TRBV19
j_gene: TRBJ1-2
CDR3aa: CASTQTFTGGGGYTF

len: 15
abundance: NA
v_gene: TRBV15
j_gene: TRBJ2-1
CDR3aa: CATSPLGGSRNEQFF

len: 14
abundance: NA
v_gene: TRBV28
j_gene: TRBJ2-3
CDR3aa: CASSSRLSTDTQYF

len: 17
abundance: NA
v_gene: TRBV6-6
j_gene: TRBJ1-6
CDR3aa: CASSPTGQWLTASPLHF

len: 13
abundance: NA
v_gene: TRBV10-2
j_gene: TRBJ2-7
CDR3aa: CASKFPDSYEQYF

len: 13
abundance: NA
v_gene: TRBV6-5
j_gene: TRBJ2-5
CDR3aa: CASNLGLDTTQYF

len: 16
abundance: few
v_gene: TRBV5-4
j_gene: TRBJ2-3
CDR3aa: CASSSRTGLVTDTQYF

len: 15
abundance: once
v_gene: TRBV27
j_gene: TRBJ2-1
CDR3aa: CASSFLLSSYNEQFF

len: 14
abundance: NA
v_gene: TRBV30
j_gene: TRBJ1-4
CDR3aa: CAWSVNQYTEKLFF

len: 15
abundance: NA
v_gene: TRBV19
j_gene: TRBJ1-5
CDR3aa: CASRDRPNSNQPQHF

len: 13
abundance: NA
v_gene: TRBV10-3
j_gene: TRBJ2-1
CDR3aa: CAISAGRVDEQFF

len: 13
abundance: few
v_gene: TRBV19
j_gene: TRBJ1-1
CDR3aa: CASSINWNTEAFF

len: 17
abundance: NA
v_gene: TRBV5-5
j_gene: TRBJ2-3
CDR3aa: CASSLTRDRPPPDTQYF

len: 16
abundance: NA
v_gene: TRBV10-3
j_gene: TRBJ2-2
CDR3aa: CAIRLTSGTNTGELFF

len: 15
abundance: NA
v_gene: TRBV6-2/TRBV6-3
j_gene: TRBJ2-1
CDR3aa: CASSSTGGSYNEQFF

len: 16
abundance: NA
v_gene: TRBV5-4
j_gene: TRBJ2-7
CDR3aa: CASSRTSGSSIYEQYF